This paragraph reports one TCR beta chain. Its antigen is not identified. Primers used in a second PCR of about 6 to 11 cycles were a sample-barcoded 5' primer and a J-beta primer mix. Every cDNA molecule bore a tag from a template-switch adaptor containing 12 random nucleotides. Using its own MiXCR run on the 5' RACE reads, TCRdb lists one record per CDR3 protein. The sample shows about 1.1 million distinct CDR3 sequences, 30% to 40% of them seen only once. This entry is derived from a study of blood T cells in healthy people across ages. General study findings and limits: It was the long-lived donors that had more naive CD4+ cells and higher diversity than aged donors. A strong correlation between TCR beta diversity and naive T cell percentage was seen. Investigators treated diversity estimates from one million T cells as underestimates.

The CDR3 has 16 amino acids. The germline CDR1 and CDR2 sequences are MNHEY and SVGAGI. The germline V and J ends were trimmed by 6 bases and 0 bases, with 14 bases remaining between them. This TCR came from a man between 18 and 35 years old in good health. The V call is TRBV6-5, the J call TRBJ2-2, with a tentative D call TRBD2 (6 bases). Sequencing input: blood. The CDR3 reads CASRSLLAANTGELFF. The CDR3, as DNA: TGTGCCAGCAGAAGTCTACTAGCAGCGAACACCGGGGAGCTGTTTTTT.